What follows describes a single T cell receptor beta chain. CDR1 is MNHEY and CDR2 is SVGAGI in the germline V gene. The V gene end was trimmed by 0 bases and the J gene end by 5 bases; junction bases not matched to a gene: 4. The CDR3 is 16 residues long. This specimen comes from a study of blood T cell repertoires in COVID-19. Study context: T cells, B-cell-depleted T cells, or PBMCs provided the cDNA or gDNA that served as material.

Original data processing: Amplification of reference gene primers was used by the study to estimate nucleated cell counts. Produced via immunoSEQ multiplex PCR; TCRdb's table is partial and in-frame only. D and trimming were read from the DNA, whereas the V and J calls and clone size are those reported in that table. The sample holds just under 65,000 clones, about 75% seen once. The sequenced sample consisted of peripheral blood. The TCR comes from a woman older than 75 with acute or convalescent COVID-19. This chain connects TRBV6-5 to TRBJ1-6; 7 positions match TRBD1. The CDR3 DNA sequence: TGTGCCAGCAGTTACTCTGGGGGACAGAATAATTCACCCCTCCACTTT. It is translated as CASSYSGGQNNSPLHF.